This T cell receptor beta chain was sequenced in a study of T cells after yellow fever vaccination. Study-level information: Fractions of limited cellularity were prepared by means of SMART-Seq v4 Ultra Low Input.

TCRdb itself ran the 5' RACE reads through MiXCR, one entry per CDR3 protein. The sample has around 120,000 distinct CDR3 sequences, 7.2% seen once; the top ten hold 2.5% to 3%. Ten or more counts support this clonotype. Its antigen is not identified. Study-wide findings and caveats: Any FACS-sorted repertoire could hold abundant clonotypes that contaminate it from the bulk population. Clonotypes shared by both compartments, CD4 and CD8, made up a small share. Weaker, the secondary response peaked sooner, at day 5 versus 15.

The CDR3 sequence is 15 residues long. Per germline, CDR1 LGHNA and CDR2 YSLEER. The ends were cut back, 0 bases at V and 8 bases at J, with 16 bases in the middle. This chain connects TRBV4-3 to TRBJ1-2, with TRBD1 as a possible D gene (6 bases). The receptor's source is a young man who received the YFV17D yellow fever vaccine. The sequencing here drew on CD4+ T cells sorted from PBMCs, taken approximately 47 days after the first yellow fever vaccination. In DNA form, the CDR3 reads TGCGCCAGCAGCCAAGATACAGGGCCTGCGGGGGGCTACACCTTC. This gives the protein CASSQDTGPAGGYTF.